These 27 T cell receptor beta chains share one sample of origin, sequenced in a study of T cell responses to AZD1222 COVID-19 vaccine. Assay used: immunoSEQ multiplex PCR; TCRdb lists only in-frame clones, some missing. The sample holds about 56,000 clones, 86% seen once. Sequenced material: peripheral blood, taken 28 days after the second AZD1222 dose. Every receptor here comes from an adult who received the AZD1222 COVID-19 vaccine.

V and J are TRBV30 and TRBJ1-1, with 8 bases fitting TRBD1. Germline V lookup: CDR1 GTSNPN, CDR2 SVGIG (reference sequence). The V and J ends lost 2 bases and 7 bases, in that order; junction bases with no gene match: 12. The CDR3 is 15 amino acids. CDR3 bases: TGTGCCTGGAGTCCCGACGGACAGGGTAAAAGTGAAGCTTTCTTT. This translates into CAWSPDGQGKSEAFF.

The chain joins TRBV4-2 to TRBJ1-1; D might be TRBD1 (5 bases). CDR3 length equals 13 residues. V was cut by 4 bases and J by 8 bases, with 14 bases left in between. CDR1 and CDR2 (germline): LGHNA, YNFKEQ. For the CDR3, the DNA is TGTGCCAGCAGCCCCGGTGAGGGGTTAGAAGCTTTCTTT. Its protein is CASSPGEGLEAFF.

This sequence joins TRBV23-1 and TRBJ2-1; 10 bases agree with TRBD2. TRBV23-1 is an ORF for which the function is uncertain. V dropped 4 bases and J dropped 5; count of bases not matched to a gene: 2. The CDR3 length is 14 residues. The CDR3 region has the DNA TGCGCCAGCAGTCTTGGACTAGCGGACAATGAGCAGTTCTTC. Residues: CASSLGLADNEQFF.

This clone was recorded only once. The chain is built from TRBV6-5 and TRBJ1-5, with 7 bases lining up with TRBD1. V shed 4 bases, J shed 7 bases, and the junction held 4 bases outside the gene matches. CDR1 and CDR2 (germline): MNHEY, SVGAGI. The CDR3 is made up of 13 amino acids. CDR3 loop: CASSFTGAQPQHF. The DNA for the CDR3 is TGTGCCAGCAGTTTCACAGGGGCGCAGCCCCAGCATTTT.

The V call is TRBV18, the J call TRBJ1-1; possibly TRBD1 for D (5 bases). The ends were cut back, 2 bases at V and 9 bases at J, with 13 bases in the middle. Germline V gives CDR1 KGHSH, CDR2 LQKENI. This CDR3 region has 13 residues. For the CDR3, the DNA is TGTGCCAGCTCACCAGCCGAGGGACGACAAGCTTTCTTT. It is translated as CASSPAEGRQAFF.

The chain uses TRBV7-9 and TRBJ1-1, with 9 nucleotides matching TRBD1. Germline V lookup: CDR1 SEHNR, CDR2 FQNEAQ (reference sequence). The CDR3 spans 13 residues. The V segment lost 3 bases and the J segment 5 bases; nucleotides outside the gene matches: 1. The CDR3 nucleotides are TGTGCCAGCAGCTTTGACAGGGGGACTGAAGCTTTCTTT. Protein sequence: CASSFDRGTEAFF.

The chain recombines TRBV3-1 (or the pseudogene TRBV3-2) with TRBJ2-7; D unclear. Per germline, CDR1 LGHDT and CDR2 YNNKEL (reference sequence). V was clipped by 4 bases and J by 4 bases, with 14 bases between them. The CDR3 contains 14 residues. The CDR3 DNA follows: TGTGCCAGCAGCCCAGCCCCGGGCAGGTACGAGCAGTACTTC. As protein: CASSPAPGRYEQYF.

The chain joins TRBV25-1 to TRBJ1-5; 7 bases match TRBD1. The CDR3 is 17 amino acids. After removal of 2 bases from V and 1 base from J, the junction contained 8 bases not matched to a gene. Germline V gene lookup returns CDR1 MGHDK and CDR2 SYGVNS. The CDR3 DNA reads as TGTGCCAGCAGTGAACTTAGACAGGGACGGAGCAATCAGCCCCAGCATTTT. Its protein is CASSELRQGRSNQPQHF.

The chain uses TRBV20-1 and TRBJ1-1; 7 nucleotides agree with TRBD1. The germline V gene encodes CDR1 DFQATT and CDR2 SNEGSKA (reference sequence). The V and J ends lost 3 bases and 0 bases, in that order; junction bases with no gene match: 1. The CDR3 runs 13 residues. The CDR3 protein is CSASTGVNTEAFF. The CDR3 DNA sequence: TGCAGTGCTAGTACAGGGGTGAACACTGAAGCTTTCTTT.

This chain joins TRBV10-3 and TRBJ1-2; D is uncertain. Germline CDR1 and CDR2: ENHRY and SYGVKD. Trimming stripped 3 bases from V and 4 bases from J, with 12 bases between. The CDR3 loop spans 14 amino acids. The CDR3 DNA reads TGTGCCATCAGTGACTCCCTCGGGCCCTATGGCTACACCTTC. This encodes CAISDSLGPYGYTF.

J is TRBJ1-6 and V is TRBV7-9; D gene uncertain. The CDR3 contains 14 residues. Germline values: CDR1 SEHNR, CDR2 FQNEAQ (reference sequence). Between the trimmed V and J ends, which lost 5 bases and 9 bases, there was a span of 14 bases. CDR3: CASSLGRAGSPLHF. For the CDR3, the DNA is TGTGCCAGCAGCCTAGGACGGGCCGGTTCACCCCTCCACTTT.

The V gene is TRBV5-1, the J gene TRBJ2-2, with 13 bases matching TRBD2. The germline CDR1 and CDR2 sequences are SGHRS and YFSETQ. Losses at the gene ends were 4 bases for V and 7 bases for J; bases not matched to a gene: 10. This CDR3 spans 17 amino acids. The CDR3 nucleotides read TGCGCCAGCAGCGCGCAACTAGCGGGAGGGCCCGGCGGGGAGCTGTTTTTT. This encodes CASSAQLAGGPGGELFF.

The chain carries TRBV4-1 and TRBJ1-5, with TRBD1 as a possible D gene (5 bases). With 1 base removed from V and 0 bases from J, the gap between germline ends came to 13 bases. The CDR3 has 17 amino acids. Per germline, CDR1 MGHRA and CDR2 YSYEKL. CDR3 sequence reads: CASSQVIGAYSNQPQHF. The DNA for the CDR3 is TGCGCCAGCAGCCAAGTGATCGGGGCCTATAGCAATCAGCCCCAGCATTTT.

The CDR3 here is CASSQVAGPLNYGYTF. The CDR3 DNA reads TGCGCCAGCAGCCAAGTCGCGGGGCCCCTAAACTATGGCTACACCTTC. The rearrangement uses TRBV4-1 and TRBJ1-2; D perhaps matches TRBD1 (5 bases). The germline V gene encodes CDR1 MGHRA and CDR2 YSYEKL. Trimming shortened V by 1 base and J by 2 bases, and 14 bases separated the two germline ends. The length of the CDR3 is 16 residues.

This clone has more than one count but fewer than ten. The chain joins TRBV28 to TRBJ2-1; D remains unclear. Trimming shortened V by 10 bases and J by 7 bases, and 17 bases separated the two germline ends. Germline-derived CDR1 and CDR2 are MDHEN and SYDVKM. The CDR3 loop spans 13 amino acids. DNA for the CDR3: TGTGCCACCCAACCCCTTGTATGGAATGAGCAGTTCTTC. Translated, it gives CATQPLVWNEQFF.

The V call is TRBV5-1, the J call TRBJ2-5, with D perhaps matching TRBD1 (5 bases). Germline V CDR1 and CDR2: SGHRS, YFSETQ. Trimming pared 0 bases from V and 4 bases from J, leaving 13 bases between. There are 15 residues in the CDR3. The CDR3 sequence is CASSLDQGRGETQYF. CDR3 in DNA: TGCGCCAGCAGCTTGGATCAGGGAAGGGGAGAGACCCAGTACTTC.

The chain employs TRBV11-2 and TRBJ1-5, with D unresolved. Between the trimmed V and J ends, which lost 3 bases and 3 bases, there was a span of 6 bases. The CDR3 sequence is 13 residues long. Germline assignment: CDR1 SGHAT and CDR2 FQNNGV. CDR3 sequence (DNA): TGTGCCAGCAGCTTGGGGATCAATCAGCCCCAGCATTTT. Translated, it gives CASSLGINQPQHF.

The chain combines TRBV5-1 with TRBJ2-2; the D call may be TRBD1 or TRBD2 (6 bases each). The V end was cut by 6 bases, the J end by 3 bases, with 9 bases between. The CDR3 is 13 residues long. Germline V gives CDR1 SGHRS, CDR2 YFSETQ. CDR3 sequence (DNA): TGCGCCAGCATGAGGGGGGACACCGGGGAGCTGTTTTTT. Encoded protein: CASMRGDTGELFF.

This clone was detected once. This chain uses TRBV15 with TRBJ2-6; 7 nucleotides align to TRBD1. The V and J ends lost 4 bases and 1 base, in that order; junction bases with no gene match: 10. CDR1 is LNHNV and CDR2 is YYDKDF in the germline V gene (reference sequence). The CDR3 runs to 18 residues. The CDR3 DNA sequence: TGTGCCACCAGCACTCCGGGACAGTACCTATCTGGGGCCAACGTCCTGACTTTC. Translation: CATSTPGQYLSGANVLTF.

CDR3 sequence reads: CASSSSIASNQPQHF. Written as DNA, the CDR3 is TGTGCCAGTAGCTCCTCGATAGCAAGCAATCAGCCCCAGCATTTT. This sequence joins TRBV19 and TRBJ1-5, with D uncertain. CDR1 is LNHDA and CDR2 is SQIVND in the germline V gene (reference sequence). V dropped 6 bases and J dropped 1 base, with 13 bases sitting between them. The CDR3 length is 15 residues.

The chain employs TRBV7-2 and TRBJ1-6, with a possible D match to TRBD1 (5 bases). Germline-derived CDR1 and CDR2 are SGHTA and FQGNSA. Trimming stripped 4 bases from V and 4 bases from J, with 14 bases between. The CDR3 is 16 amino acids. The CDR3 loop reads CASSSPGGSYNSPLHF. CDR3 nucleotides: TGTGCCAGCAGCTCGCCGGGGGGGAGTTATAATTCACCCCTCCACTTT.

This chain links TRBV18 with TRBJ1-2, with 7 bases that match TRBD1. The CDR3 length is 14 residues. J lost 3 bases, V lost 2 bases, and 3 bases had no gene match. Germline V lookup: CDR1 KGHSH, CDR2 LQKENI. The CDR3 loop is CASSPTDRDYGYTF. CDR3 DNA sequence: TGTGCCAGCTCACCAACTGACAGGGACTATGGCTACACCTTC.

The chain recombines TRBV28 with TRBJ2-7, with 10 bases that match TRBD2. V was pared by 3 bases and J by 6 bases, with 5 bases of the junction left unmatched. The CDR3 is 14 amino acids. Germline CDR1 and CDR2: MDHEN and SYDVKM. CDR3 nucleotides: TGTGCCAGCAGTTTGCCTAGCGGGAGAGGCGAGCAGTACTTC. Amino acid sequence: CASSLPSGRGEQYF.

The chain uses TRBV11-3 and TRBJ2-2, with a weak D call TRBD2 (6 bases). Trimming removed 8 bases from V and 6 bases from J, with 10 bases in between. CDR3 length: 12 residues. Looked up from germline, CDR1 is SGHNT and CDR2 is YENEEA. The CDR3 region has the DNA TGTGCCAGCGGGGGGAGGTCCGGGGAGCTGTTTTTT. It translates to CASGGRSGELFF.

This clone showed up just once. This rearrangement joins TRBV5-4 to TRBJ1-5, with D maybe TRBD1 (5 bases). The CDR3 is 15 amino acids. Germline V gene sequence: CDR1 SGHNT, CDR2 YYREEE (reference sequence). V lost 0 bases, J lost 4 bases, and 11 bases lay in between. The CDR3 nucleotides are TGTGCCAGCAGCTTGGGGGGGACCACAAATCAGCCCCAGCATTTT. This gives the protein CASSLGGTTNQPQHF.

Remarks on this clone: The junction shows a germline mismatch at one end, possibly a read error. The V and J genes are TRBV7-7 and TRBJ1-6; no firm D call. CDR1 and CDR2 (germline): SSHAT, FNYEAQ (reference sequence). The CDR3 totals 13 residues. The CDR3 region is CASSLKVNSPLHF. The CDR3 DNA reads as TGTGCTAGCAGCTTAAAGGTCAATTCACCCCTCCACTTT. Together with reference TRBV7-7 and TRBJ1-6, the CDR3 gives the full variable domain: GAGVSQSPRYKVTKRGQDVTLRCDPISSHATLYWYQQALGQGPEFLTYFNYEAQPDKSGLPSDRFSAERPEGSISTLTIQRTEQRDSAMYRCASSLKVNSPLHFGNGTRLTVT.

J is TRBJ2-1 and V is TRBV5-1, with a weak D call TRBD2 (5 bases). CDR3 length: 12 residues. Trimming stripped 3 bases from V and 10 bases from J, with 11 bases between. Germline CDR1 is SGHRS and CDR2 is YFSETQ. CDR3 sequence reads: CASSSDLSEQFF. The CDR3 bases are TGCGCCAGCAGCTCGGACTTAAGCGAGCAGTTCTTC.